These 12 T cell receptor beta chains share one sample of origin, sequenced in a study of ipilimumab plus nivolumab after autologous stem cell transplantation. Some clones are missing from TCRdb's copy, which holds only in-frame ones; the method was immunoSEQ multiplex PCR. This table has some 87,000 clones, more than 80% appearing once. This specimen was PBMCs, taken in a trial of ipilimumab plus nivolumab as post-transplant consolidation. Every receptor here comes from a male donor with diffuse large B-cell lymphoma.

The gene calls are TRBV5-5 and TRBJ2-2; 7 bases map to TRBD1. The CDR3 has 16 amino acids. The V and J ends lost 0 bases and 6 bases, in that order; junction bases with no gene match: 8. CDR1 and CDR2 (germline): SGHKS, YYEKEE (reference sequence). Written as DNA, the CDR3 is TGTGCCAGCAGCTTGGGCTCGACAGGGTTCTCCGGGGAGCTGTTTTTT. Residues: CASSLGSTGFSGELFF.

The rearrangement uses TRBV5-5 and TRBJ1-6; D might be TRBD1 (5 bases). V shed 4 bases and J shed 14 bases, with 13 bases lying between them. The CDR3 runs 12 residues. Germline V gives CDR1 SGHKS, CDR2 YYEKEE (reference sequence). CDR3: CASSRWGEALHF. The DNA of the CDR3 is TGTGCCAGCAGCCGGTGGGGGGAGGCCCTCCACTTT.

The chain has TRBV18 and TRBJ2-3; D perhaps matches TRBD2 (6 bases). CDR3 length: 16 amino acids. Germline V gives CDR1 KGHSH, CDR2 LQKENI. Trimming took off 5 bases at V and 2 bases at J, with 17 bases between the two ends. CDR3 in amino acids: CASSSIREFATDTQYF. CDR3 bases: TGTGCCAGCTCATCGATCCGGGAGTTCGCCACAGATACGCAGTATTTT.

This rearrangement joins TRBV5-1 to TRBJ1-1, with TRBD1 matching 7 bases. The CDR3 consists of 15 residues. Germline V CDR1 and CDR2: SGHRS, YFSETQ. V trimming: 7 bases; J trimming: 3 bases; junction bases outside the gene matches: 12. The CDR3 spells CASSPGGGLDTEAFF. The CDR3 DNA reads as TGCGCCAGCTCCCCAGGGGGGGGTTTGGACACTGAAGCTTTCTTT.

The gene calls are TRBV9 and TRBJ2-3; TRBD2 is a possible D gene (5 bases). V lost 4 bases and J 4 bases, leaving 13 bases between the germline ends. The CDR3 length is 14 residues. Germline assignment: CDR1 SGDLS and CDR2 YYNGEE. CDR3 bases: TGTGCCAGCAGCTCATTTCTCGGGGCAGATACGCAGTATTTT. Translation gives CASSSFLGADTQYF. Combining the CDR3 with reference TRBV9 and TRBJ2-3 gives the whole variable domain DSGVTQTPKHLITATGQRVTLRCSPRSGDLSVYWYQQSLDQGLQFLIQYYNGEERAKGNILERFSAQQFPDLHSELNLSSLELGDSALYFCASSSFLGADTQYFGPGTRLTVL.

This CDR3 is CASSPRRGEQYF. Here the CDR3 DNA reads TGTGCCAGCAGCCCGAGGCGGGGGGAGCAGTACTTC. J is TRBJ2-7 and V is TRBV11-2; 7 bases are shared with TRBD2. The CDR3 runs 12 residues. The germline CDR1 and CDR2 sequences are SGHAT and FQNNGV. After removal of 5 bases from V and 7 bases from J, the junction contained 5 bases not matched to a gene. The whole variable domain, filled in from reference TRBV11-2 and TRBJ2-7, reads EAGVAQSPRYKIIEKRQSVAFWCNPISGHATLYWYQQILGQGPKLLIQFQNNGVVDDSQLPKDRFSAERLKGVDSTLKIQPAKLEDSAVYLCASSPRRGEQYFGPGTRLTVT.

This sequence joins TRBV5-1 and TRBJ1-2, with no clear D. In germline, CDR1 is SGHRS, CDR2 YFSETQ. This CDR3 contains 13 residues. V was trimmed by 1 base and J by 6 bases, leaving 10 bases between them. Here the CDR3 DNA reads TGCGCCAGCAGCTTGTCTGAGGGTGATGGCTACACCTTC. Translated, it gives CASSLSEGDGYTF.

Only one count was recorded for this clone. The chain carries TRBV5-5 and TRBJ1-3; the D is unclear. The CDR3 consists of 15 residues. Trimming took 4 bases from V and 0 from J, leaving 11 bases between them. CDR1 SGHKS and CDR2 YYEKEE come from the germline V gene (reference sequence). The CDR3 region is CASSGNYISGNTIYF. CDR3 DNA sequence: TGTGCCAGCAGCGGAAACTACATCTCTGGAAACACCATATATTTT.

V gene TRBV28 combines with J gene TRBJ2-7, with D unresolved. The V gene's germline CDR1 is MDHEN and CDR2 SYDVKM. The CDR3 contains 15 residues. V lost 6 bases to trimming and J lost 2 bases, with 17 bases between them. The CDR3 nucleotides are TGTGCCAGCAGCCTCGACCCCCGGGCGGCCTACGAGCAGTACTTC. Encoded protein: CASSLDPRAAYEQYF. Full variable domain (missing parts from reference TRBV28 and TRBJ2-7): DVKVTQSSRYLVKRTGEKVFLECVQDMDHENMFWYRQDPGLGLRLIYFSYDVKMKEKGDIPEGYSVSREKKERFSLILESASTNQTSMYLCASSLDPRAAYEQYFGPGTRLTVT.

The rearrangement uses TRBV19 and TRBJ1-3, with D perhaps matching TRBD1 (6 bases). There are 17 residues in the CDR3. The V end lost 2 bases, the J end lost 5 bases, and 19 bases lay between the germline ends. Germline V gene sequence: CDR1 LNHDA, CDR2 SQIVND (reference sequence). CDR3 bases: TGTGCCAGTAGTATATGGGGGCAGGGTGTTTACAGAAACACCATATATTTT. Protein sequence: CASSIWGQGVYRNTIYF.

CDR3 sequence: CASSLWDRTDTQYF. In nucleotides, the CDR3 is TGTGCCAGCAGCTTATGGGACAGGACAGATACGCAGTATTTT. V is TRBV7-2 and J is TRBJ2-3; 8 bases are a match to TRBD1. Germline V gene data show CDR1 as SGHTA and CDR2 as FQGNSA. The CDR3 consists of 14 residues. The J segment lost 3 bases and the V segment lost 2 bases, leaving 1 base of the junction unmatched.

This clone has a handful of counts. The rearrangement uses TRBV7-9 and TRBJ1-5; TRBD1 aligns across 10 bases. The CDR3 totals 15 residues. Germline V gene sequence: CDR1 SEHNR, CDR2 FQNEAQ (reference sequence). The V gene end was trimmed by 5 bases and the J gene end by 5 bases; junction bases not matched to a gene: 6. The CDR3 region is CASSRAGQGYQPQHF. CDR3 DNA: TGTGCCAGCAGCAGAGCGGGACAGGGGTATCAGCCCCAGCATTTT.